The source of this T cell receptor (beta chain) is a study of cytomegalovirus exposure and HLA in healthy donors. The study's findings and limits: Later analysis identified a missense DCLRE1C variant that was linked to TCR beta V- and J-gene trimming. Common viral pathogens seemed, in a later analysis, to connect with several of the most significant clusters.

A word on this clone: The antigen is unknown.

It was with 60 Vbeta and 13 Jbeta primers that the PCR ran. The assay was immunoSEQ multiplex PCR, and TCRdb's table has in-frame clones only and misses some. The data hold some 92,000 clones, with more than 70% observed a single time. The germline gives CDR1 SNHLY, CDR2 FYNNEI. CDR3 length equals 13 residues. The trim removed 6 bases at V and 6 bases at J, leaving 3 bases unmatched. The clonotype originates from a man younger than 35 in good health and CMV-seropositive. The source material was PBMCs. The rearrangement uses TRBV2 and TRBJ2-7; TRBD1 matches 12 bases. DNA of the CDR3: TGTGCCAGCAGCCGGGACAGGGGGCCCGAGCAGTACTTC. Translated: CASSRDRGPEQYF.